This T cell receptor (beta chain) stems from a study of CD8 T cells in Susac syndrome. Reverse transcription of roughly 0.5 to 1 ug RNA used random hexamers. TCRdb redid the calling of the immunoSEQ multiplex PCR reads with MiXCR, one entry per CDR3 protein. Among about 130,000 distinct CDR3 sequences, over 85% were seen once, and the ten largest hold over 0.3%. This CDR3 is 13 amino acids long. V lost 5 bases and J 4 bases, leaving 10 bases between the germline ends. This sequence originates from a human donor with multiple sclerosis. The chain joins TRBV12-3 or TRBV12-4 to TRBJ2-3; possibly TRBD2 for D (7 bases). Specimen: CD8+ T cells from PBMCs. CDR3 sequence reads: CASSRGRADTQYF. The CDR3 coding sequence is TGTGCCAGCAGTAGGGGGAGGGCAGATACGCAGTATTTT.